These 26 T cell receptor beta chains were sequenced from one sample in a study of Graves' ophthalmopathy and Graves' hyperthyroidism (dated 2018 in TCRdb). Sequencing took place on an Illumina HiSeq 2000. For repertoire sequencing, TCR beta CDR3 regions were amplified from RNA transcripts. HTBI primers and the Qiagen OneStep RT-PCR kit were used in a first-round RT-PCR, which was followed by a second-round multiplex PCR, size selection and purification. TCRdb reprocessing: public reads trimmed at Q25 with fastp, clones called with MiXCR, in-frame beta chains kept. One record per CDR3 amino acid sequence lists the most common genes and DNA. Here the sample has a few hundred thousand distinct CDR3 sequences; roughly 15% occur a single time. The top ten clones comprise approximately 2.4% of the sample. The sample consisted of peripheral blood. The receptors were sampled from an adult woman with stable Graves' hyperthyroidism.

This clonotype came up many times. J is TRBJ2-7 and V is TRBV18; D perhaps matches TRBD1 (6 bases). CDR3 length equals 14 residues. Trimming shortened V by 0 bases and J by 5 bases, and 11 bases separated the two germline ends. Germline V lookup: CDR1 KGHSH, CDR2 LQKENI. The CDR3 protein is CASSPPSGAHEQYF. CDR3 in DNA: TGTGCCAGCTCACCACCGTCAGGGGCGCACGAGCAGTACTTC.

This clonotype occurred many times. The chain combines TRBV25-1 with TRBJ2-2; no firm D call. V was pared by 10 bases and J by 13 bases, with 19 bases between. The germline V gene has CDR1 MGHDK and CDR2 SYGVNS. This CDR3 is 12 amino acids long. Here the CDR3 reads CATLTPSRLLFF. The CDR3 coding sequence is TGTGCCACCCTAACCCCCTCCAGGCTGCTGTTTTTT.

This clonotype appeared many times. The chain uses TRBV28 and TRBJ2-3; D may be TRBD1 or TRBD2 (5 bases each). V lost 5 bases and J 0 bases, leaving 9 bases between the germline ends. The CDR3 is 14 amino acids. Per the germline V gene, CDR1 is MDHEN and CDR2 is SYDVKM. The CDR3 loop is CASSPGRSTDTQYF. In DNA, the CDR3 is TGTGCCAGCAGTCCGGGACGGAGCACAGATACGCAGTATTTT.

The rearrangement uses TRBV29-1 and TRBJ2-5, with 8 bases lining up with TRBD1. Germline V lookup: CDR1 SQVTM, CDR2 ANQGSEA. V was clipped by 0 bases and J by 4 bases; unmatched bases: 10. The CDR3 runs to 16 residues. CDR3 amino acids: CSVEDRLGQGSETQYF. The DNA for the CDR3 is TGCAGCGTTGAAGATCGGCTAGGACAGGGTTCAGAGACCCAGTACTTC. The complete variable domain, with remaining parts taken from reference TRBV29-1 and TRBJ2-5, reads SAVISQKPSRDICQRGTSLTIQCQVDSQVTMMFWYRQQPGQSLTLIATANQGSEATYESGFVIDKFPISRPNLTFSTLTVSNMSPEDSSIYLCSVEDRLGQGSETQYFGPGTRLLVL.

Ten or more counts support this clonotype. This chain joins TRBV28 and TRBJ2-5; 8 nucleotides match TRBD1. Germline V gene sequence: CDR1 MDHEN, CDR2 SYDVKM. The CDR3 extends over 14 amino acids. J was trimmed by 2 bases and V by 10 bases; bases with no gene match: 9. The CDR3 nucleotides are TGTGCCACCTCACAGGGGGGTCGGCAAGAGACCCAGTACTTC. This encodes CATSQGGRQETQYF.

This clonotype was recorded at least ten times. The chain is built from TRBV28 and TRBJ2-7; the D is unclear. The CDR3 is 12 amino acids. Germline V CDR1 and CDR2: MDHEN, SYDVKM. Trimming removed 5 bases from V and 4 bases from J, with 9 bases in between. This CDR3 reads CASSLSLYEQYF. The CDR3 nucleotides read TGTGCCAGCAGTCTTAGTTTATACGAGCAGTACTTC. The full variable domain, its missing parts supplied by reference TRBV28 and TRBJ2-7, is DVKVTQSSRYLVKRTGEKVFLECVQDMDHENMFWYRQDPGLGLRLIYFSYDVKMKEKGDIPEGYSVSREKKERFSLILESASTNQTSMYLCASSLSLYEQYFGPGTRLTVT.

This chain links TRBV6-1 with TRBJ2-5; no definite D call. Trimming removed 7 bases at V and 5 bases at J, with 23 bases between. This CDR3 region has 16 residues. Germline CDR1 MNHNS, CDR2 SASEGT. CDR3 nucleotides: TGTGCCAGCATCCCCAGGTGGCTAGGGTCCACGGAGACCCAGTACTTC. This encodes CASIPRWLGSTETQYF.

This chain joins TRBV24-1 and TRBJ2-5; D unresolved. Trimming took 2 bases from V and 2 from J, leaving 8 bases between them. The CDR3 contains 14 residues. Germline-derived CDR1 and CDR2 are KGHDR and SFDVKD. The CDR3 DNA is TGTGCCACCAGTGATTGGGGATTTCAAGAGACCCAGTACTTC. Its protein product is CATSDWGFQETQYF.

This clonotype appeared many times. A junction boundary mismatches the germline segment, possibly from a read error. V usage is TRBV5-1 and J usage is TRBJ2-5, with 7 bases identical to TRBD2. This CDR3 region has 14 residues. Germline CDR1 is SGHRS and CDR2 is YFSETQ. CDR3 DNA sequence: TGCGCCAGCAGCACCGGGACTACCCAAGAGACCCAGTGCTTC. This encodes CASSTGTTQETQCF. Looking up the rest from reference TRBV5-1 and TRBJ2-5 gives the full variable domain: KAGVTQTPRYLIKTRGQQVTLSCSPISGHRSVSWYQQTPGQGLQFLFEYFSETQRNKGNFPGRFSGRQFSNSRSEMNVSTLELGDSALYLCASSTGTTQETQCFGPGTRLLVL.

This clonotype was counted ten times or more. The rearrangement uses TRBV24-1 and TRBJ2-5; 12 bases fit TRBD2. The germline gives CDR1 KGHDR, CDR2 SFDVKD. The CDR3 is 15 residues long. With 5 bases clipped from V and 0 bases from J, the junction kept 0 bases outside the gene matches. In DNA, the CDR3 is TGTGCCACCAGTGGGACTAGCGGGAACCAAGAGACCCAGTACTTC. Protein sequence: CATSGTSGNQETQYF.

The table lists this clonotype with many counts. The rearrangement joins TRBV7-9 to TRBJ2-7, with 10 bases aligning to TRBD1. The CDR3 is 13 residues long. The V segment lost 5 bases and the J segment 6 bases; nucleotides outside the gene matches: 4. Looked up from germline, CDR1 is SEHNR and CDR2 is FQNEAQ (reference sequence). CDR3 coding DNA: TGTGCCAGCAGCCCCCGGGACAGGGGCGAGCAGTACTTC. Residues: CASSPRDRGEQYF.

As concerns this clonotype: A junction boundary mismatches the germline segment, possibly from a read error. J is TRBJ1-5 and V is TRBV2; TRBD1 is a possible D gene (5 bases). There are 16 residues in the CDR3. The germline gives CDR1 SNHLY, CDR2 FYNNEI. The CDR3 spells CASSLGTVGSSQPQHF. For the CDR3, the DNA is TGTGCCAGCAGTCTCGGGACGGTCGGGAGCAGTCAGCCCCAGCATTTT.

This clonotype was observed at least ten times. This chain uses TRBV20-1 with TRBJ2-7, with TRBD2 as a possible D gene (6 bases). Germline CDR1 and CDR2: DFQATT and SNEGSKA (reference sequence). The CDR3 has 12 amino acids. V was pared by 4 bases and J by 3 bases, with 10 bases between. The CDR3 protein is CSATGGNYEQYF. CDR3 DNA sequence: TGCAGTGCTACTGGGGGGAACTACGAGCAGTACTTC.

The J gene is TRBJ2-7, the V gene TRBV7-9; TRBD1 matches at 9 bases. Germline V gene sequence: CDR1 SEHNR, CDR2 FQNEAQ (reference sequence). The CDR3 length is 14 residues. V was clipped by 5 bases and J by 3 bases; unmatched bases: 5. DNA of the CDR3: TGTGCCAGCAGCCGGACAGGGGTAAACTACGAGCAGTACTTC. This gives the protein CASSRTGVNYEQYF.

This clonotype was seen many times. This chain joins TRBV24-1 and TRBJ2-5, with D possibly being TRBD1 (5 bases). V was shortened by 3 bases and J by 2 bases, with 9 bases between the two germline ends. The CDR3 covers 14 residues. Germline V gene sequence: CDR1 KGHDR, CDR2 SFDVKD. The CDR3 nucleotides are TGTGCCACCAGTGATAGGGGATCTCAAGAGACCCAGTACTTC. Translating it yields CATSDRGSQETQYF.

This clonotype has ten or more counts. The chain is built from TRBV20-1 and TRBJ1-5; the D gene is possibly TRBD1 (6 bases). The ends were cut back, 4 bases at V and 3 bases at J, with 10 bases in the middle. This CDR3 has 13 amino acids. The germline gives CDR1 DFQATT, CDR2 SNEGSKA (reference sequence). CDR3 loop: CSAKQGPNQPQHF. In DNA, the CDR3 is TGCAGTGCTAAACAGGGTCCCAATCAGCCCCAGCATTTT.

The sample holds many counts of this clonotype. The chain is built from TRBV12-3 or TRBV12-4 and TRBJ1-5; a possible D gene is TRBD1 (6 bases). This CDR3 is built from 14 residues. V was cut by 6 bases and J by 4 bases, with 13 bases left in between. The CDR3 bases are TGTGCCAGCAGGTCCAGGGGAGATAATCAGCCCCAGCATTTT. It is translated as CASRSRGDNQPQHF.

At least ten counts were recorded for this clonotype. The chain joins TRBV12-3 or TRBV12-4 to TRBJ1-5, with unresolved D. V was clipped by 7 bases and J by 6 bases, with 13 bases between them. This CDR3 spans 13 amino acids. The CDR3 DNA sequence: TGTGCCAGCACGCTCAAATCGGGTCAGCCCCAGCATTTT. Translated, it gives CASTLKSGQPQHF.

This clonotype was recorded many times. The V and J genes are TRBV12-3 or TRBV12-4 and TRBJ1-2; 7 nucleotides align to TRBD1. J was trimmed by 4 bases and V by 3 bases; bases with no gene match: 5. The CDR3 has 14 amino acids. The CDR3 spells CASSLGRGSYGYTF. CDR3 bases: TGTGCCAGCAGTTTGGGCAGGGGGAGCTATGGCTACACCTTC.

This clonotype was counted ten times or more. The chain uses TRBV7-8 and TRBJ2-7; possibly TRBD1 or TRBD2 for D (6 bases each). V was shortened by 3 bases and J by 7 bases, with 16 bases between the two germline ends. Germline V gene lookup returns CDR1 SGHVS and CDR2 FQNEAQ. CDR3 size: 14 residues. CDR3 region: CASSFQRLGGEQYF. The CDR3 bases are TGTGCCAGCAGCTTTCAGCGGTTAGGGGGGGAGCAGTACTTC.

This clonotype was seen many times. The CDR3 DNA reads as TGTGCCAGCAGGGGACGGGGCCTACTAACAGAGACCCAGTACTTC. Translation gives CASRGRGLLTETQYF. J is TRBJ2-5 and V is TRBV12-3 or TRBV12-4; D may match TRBD1 or TRBD2 (5 bases each). V was pared by 6 bases and J by 4 bases, with 18 bases between. The CDR3 loop spans 15 amino acids.

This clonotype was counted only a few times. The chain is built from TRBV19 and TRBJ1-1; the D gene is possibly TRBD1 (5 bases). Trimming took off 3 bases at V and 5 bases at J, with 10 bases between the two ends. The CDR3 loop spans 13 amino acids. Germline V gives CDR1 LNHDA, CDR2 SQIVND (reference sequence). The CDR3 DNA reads TGTGCCAGTAGTATGGGGGTCGGAACTGAAGCTTTCTTT. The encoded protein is CASSMGVGTEAFF.

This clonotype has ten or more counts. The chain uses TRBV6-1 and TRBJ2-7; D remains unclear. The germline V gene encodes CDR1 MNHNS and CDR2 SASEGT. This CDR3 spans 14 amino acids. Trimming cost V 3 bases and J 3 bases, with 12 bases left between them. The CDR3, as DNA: TGTGCCAGCAGTGAGAAGACACGAAGCTACGAGCAGTACTTC. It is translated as CASSEKTRSYEQYF.

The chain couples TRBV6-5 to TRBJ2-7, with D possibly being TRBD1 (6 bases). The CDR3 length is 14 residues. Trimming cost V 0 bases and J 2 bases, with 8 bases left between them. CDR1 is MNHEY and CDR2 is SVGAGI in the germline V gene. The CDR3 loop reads CASSYSNRAYEQYF. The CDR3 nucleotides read TGTGCCAGCAGTTACTCGAACAGGGCCTACGAGCAGTACTTC.

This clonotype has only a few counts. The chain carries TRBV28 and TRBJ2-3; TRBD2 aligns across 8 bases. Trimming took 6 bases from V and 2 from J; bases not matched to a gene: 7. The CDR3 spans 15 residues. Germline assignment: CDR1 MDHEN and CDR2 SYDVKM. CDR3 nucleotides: TGTGCCAGCAGATTAAGCGGGGGAAACACAGATACGCAGTATTTT. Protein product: CASRLSGGNTDTQYF.

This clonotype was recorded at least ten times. CDR3: CASKPGAGVYEQYF. CDR3 DNA sequence: TGTGCCAGCAAACCTGGGGCGGGAGTTTACGAGCAGTACTTC. This chain joins TRBV27 and TRBJ2-7, with 7 bases that match TRBD2. V shed 7 bases and J 4 bases; nucleotides not matched to a gene: 10. This CDR3 contains 14 residues. Germline-derived CDR1 and CDR2 are MNHEY and SMNVEV (reference sequence).